Here is one T cell receptor beta chain with its context. The target antigen is unknown. Germline trimming cut 6 bases from V and 4 bases from J; bases unmatched to any gene: 18. The germline V gene has CDR1 SNHLY and CDR2 FYNNEI. The CDR3 totals 18 residues. The data were obtained in a study of T cell repertoires in cytomegalovirus infection. Across the study: Alongside well-studied HLA-B-restricted CMV epitopes, recently identified HLA-C-restricted CMV epitopes were also used.

Study findings and constraints: The response measured ex vivo was dominated by TCR beta clonotypes (HLA-C-restricted and CMV-specific).

TCRdb called the reads again in MiXCR, with one record for every CDR3 protein. This table holds some 700,000 distinct CDR3 sequences, around 30% found once. The receptor's source is a human donor in good health (CMV status not recorded). Some clones in this sample may be carry-over from other donors' samples. V usage is TRBV2 and J usage is TRBJ1-2; 9 bases are a match to TRBD1. Here the sequenced sample was cultured PBMCs, taken from culture after CMV antigen stimulation. This CDR3 is CASSIHRDRVSPIYGYTF. The CDR3 region has the DNA TGTGCCAGCAGCATTCACCGGGACAGGGTATCCCCAATCTATGGCTACACCTTC.